Many counts were recorded for the clone carrying this T cell receptor (beta chain). The sorted Tregs were CD4+CD25+CD127-/low cells. Full-length variable regions came from constant-region reverse primers plus semi-nested Nested Universal Primer A PCR. TCRdb reprocessed the 5' RACE reads via MiXCR and lists one record per CDR3 protein. The sample yields over 40,000 distinct CDR3 sequences, 22% seen once. This TCR came from a female donor with breast cancer. Sequencing input: Tregs sorted from a lymph node.

CDR3 loop: CASSPIPGLAGHSYNEQFF. CDR3 DNA: TGTGCCAGCAGCCCTATCCCGGGACTAGCGGGACACTCCTACAATGAGCAGTTCTTC. V is TRBV7-9 and J is TRBJ2-1, with 13 bases fitting TRBD2. The V gene end was trimmed by 5 bases and the J gene end by 0 bases; junction bases not matched to a gene: 10. Germline V CDR1 and CDR2: SEHNR, FQNEAQ (reference sequence). This CDR3 comprises 19 residues.